What follows are 17 T cell receptor beta chains derived from one specimen sequenced in a study of T-cell memory formation after mild COVID-19. TCRdb re-derived calls from the 5' RACE reads in MiXCR, one entry per CDR3 protein. The sample consists of around 160,000 distinct CDR3 sequences, around a tenth of them appearing once. The specimen was PBMCs or a T cell subset sorted from them (not recorded which). Source of these receptors: a man aged 18 to 30 who had mild COVID-19 (a few samples of this study predate the infection). Cell type and time point are not known.

The sample holds many counts of this clonotype. The rearrangement links TRBV7-2 to TRBJ2-1, with 8 bases aligning to TRBD2. CDR1 is SGHTA, CDR2 FQGNSA, per germline. This CDR3 has 15 amino acids. The J segment lost 2 bases and the V segment lost 2 bases, leaving 2 bases of the junction unmatched. The CDR3 DNA reads as TGTGCCAGCAGCTTAAATAGCGGGGCCTACAATGAGCAGTTCTTC. Its protein is CASSLNSGAYNEQFF. Full variable domain (remainder filled in from reference TRBV7-2 and TRBJ2-1): GAGVSQSPSNKVTEKGKDVELRCDPISGHTALYWYRQSLGQGLEFLIYFQGNSAPDKSGLPSDRFSAERTGGSVSTLTIQRTQQEDSAVYLCASSLNSGAYNEQFFGPGTRLTVL.

The chain combines TRBV9 with TRBJ2-5; D is unresolved. Trimming left V 5 bases short and J 5 bases short, with 10 bases between. This CDR3 has 12 residues. Germline lookup yields CDR1 SGDLS and CDR2 YYNGEE. CDR3 region: CASSLGSETQYF. The CDR3 DNA sequence: TGTGCCAGCAGTCTAGGGTCGGAGACCCAGTACTTC.

This clonotype was counted ten times or more. The chain recombines TRBV28 with TRBJ2-3; D uncertain. The CDR3 has 12 amino acids. V lost 1 base to trimming and J lost 5 bases, with 4 bases between them. From germline, CDR1 is MDHEN and CDR2 SYDVKM. The CDR3 DNA is TGTGCCAGCAGTTTATTCCAAGATACGCAGTATTTT. Amino acids: CASSLFQDTQYF.

This clonotype was detected a few times. The chain joins TRBV5-6 to TRBJ2-7, with TRBD1 as a possible D gene (6 bases). The CDR3 length is 14 residues. Trimming stripped 0 bases from V and 1 base from J, with 8 bases between. Germline CDR1 is SGHDT and CDR2 is YYEEEE. CDR3 protein: CASSLGGRSYEQYV. CDR3 nucleotide sequence: TGTGCCAGCAGCTTGGGGGGGCGATCCTACGAGCAGTACGTC.

The rearrangement links TRBV18 to TRBJ2-3; D gene unclear. The CDR3 spans 13 residues. The V gene lost 2 bases and the J gene lost 6 bases, with 9 bases spanning the gap. CDR1 KGHSH and CDR2 LQKENI come from the germline V gene. This CDR3 reads CASSPSSRDTQYF. In nucleotides, the CDR3 is TGTGCCAGCTCACCATCCTCCCGTGATACGCAGTATTTT.

In this sample, this clonotype turned up a few times. The chain joins TRBV7-9 to TRBJ1-6, with D perhaps TRBD1 (5 bases). The germline gives CDR1 SEHNR, CDR2 FQNEAQ (reference sequence). Trimming took off 4 bases at V and 12 bases at J, with 22 bases between the two ends. The CDR3 runs 16 residues. The CDR3 DNA is TGTGCCAGCAGCTCGACCGACCGGGGTCAGGGCGGACCCCTCCACTTT. Protein sequence: CASSSTDRGQGGPLHF.

The rearrangement joins TRBV12-3 or TRBV12-4 to TRBJ2-5, with unresolved D. The CDR3 is made up of 13 amino acids. With 3 bases removed from V and 5 bases from J, the gap between germline ends came to 10 bases. The CDR3 coding sequence is TGTGCCAGCAGTTTCTTACAGAGGGAGACCCAGTACTTC. This sequence encodes CASSFLQRETQYF.

This clonotype was observed a few times. The genes are TRBV20-1 and TRBJ1-5, with D uncertain. The CDR3 spans 14 residues. Germline lookup yields CDR1 DFQATT and CDR2 SNEGSKA (reference sequence). V was trimmed by 5 bases and J by 0 bases, leaving 11 bases between them. As DNA, the CDR3 is TGCAGTGCTCCAGGAACGAATAGCAATCAGCCCCAGCATTTT. This translates into CSAPGTNSNQPQHF.

The rearrangement links TRBV5-1 to TRBJ2-1; D gene unclear. The ends were cut back, 0 bases at V and 5 bases at J, with 9 bases in the middle. The length of the CDR3 is 14 residues. From germline, CDR1 is SGHRS and CDR2 YFSETQ. CDR3 loop: CASSLAGQDNEQFF. The CDR3, as DNA: TGCGCCAGCAGCTTGGCCGGGCAAGACAATGAGCAGTTCTTC.

V is TRBV12-3 or TRBV12-4 and J is TRBJ1-2; D remains unclear. The CDR3 consists of 11 residues. The germline V and J ends were trimmed by 5 bases and 2 bases, with 3 bases remaining between them. The DNA of the CDR3 is TGTGCCAGCAGTACAAACTATGGCTACACCTTC. Translation: CASSTNYGYTF.

This clonotype was detected a few times. The chain carries TRBV5-1 and TRBJ2-5; TRBD2 matches 13 bases. Unmatched junction bases numbered 4, after V lost 0 bases and J lost 2 bases. The CDR3 consists of 17 residues. In germline, CDR1 is SGHRS, CDR2 YFSETQ. CDR3 residues: CASSLGLAGGIQETQYF. Here the CDR3 DNA reads TGCGCCAGCAGCTTGGGACTAGCGGGGGGTATACAAGAGACCCAGTACTTC.

This clonotype was recorded at least ten times. This rearrangement joins TRBV19 to TRBJ1-5; D gene ambiguous. Between the trimmed V and J ends, which lost 11 bases and 7 bases, there was a span of 9 bases. Germline lookup yields CDR1 LNHDA and CDR2 SQIVND (reference sequence). This CDR3 is 10 amino acids long. The CDR3 DNA reads TGTGCCCGGGTTTGGCAGCCCCAGCATTTT. Its protein product is CARVWQPQHF.

This clonotype appeared a few times. V is TRBV7-2 and J is TRBJ1-2; a possible D gene is TRBD1 (5 bases). Germline V gives CDR1 SGHTA, CDR2 FQGNSA. The CDR3 loop spans 13 amino acids. V was cut by 3 bases and J by 2 bases, with 7 bases left in between. CDR3 in DNA: TGTGCCAGCAGCTTTGGGGGGAACTATGGCTACACCTTC. Its translation: CASSFGGNYGYTF.

The chain's CDR3 is CASSLDTGDTQYF. CDR3 nucleotides: TGCGCCAGCAGCCTGGACACCGGGGATACGCAGTATTTT. The chain couples TRBV5-1 to TRBJ2-3, with a tentative D call TRBD1 (5 bases). CDR1 SGHRS and CDR2 YFSETQ come from the germline V gene. The V end lost 4 bases, the J end lost 6 bases, and 12 bases lay between the germline ends. The CDR3 loop spans 13 amino acids.

This clonotype was detected a few times. The chain is built from TRBV6-5 and TRBJ1-4; D gene unclear. CDR1 and CDR2 (germline): MNHEY, SVGAGI. The CDR3 contains 15 residues. The ends were cut back, 6 bases at V and 8 bases at J, with 19 bases in the middle. CDR3 protein: CASSPGNGVPEKLFF. The CDR3 DNA sequence: TGTGCCAGCAGCCCTGGGAACGGGGTCCCAGAAAAACTGTTTTTT.

The chain carries TRBV12-3 or TRBV12-4 and TRBJ2-5; D uncertain. V shed 5 bases and J shed 1 base, with 8 bases lying between them. The CDR3 sequence is 13 residues long. The CDR3 sequence: CASSGVVQETQYF. CDR3 nucleotides: TGTGCCAGCAGTGGGGTGGTCCAAGAGACCCAGTACTTC.

This clonotype was seen a handful of times. The CDR3 loop reads CASSANGGPDTQYF. CDR3 coding DNA: TGTGCCAGCAGCGCGAACGGGGGCCCAGATACGCAGTATTTT. The chain joins TRBV11-1 to TRBJ2-3; D may correspond to TRBD1 or TRBD2 (6 bases each). From germline, CDR1 is SGHAT and CDR2 FQDESV (reference sequence). V gave up 5 bases and J gave up 4 bases, with 13 bases separating them. The CDR3 sequence is 14 residues long.